The rows below give T cell receptor beta chains drawn from one sample of a study of OX40 agonist ivuxolimab in advanced cancers. This table comes from immunoSEQ multiplex PCR, and its TCRdb copy is limited to in-frame clones, with some not included. The table has 45,000 to 65,000 clones, roughly nine tenths seen once. The sequences come from CD4+ or CD8+ T cells sorted from blood, collected in a trial of the OX40 agonist ivuxolimab. These receptors originate from an adult with an advanced solid tumor such as melanoma, head and neck, liver or kidney cancer. CDR3s include the opening cysteine and the closing phenylalanine or tryptophan. The D gene is left open where the match is weak. The size field is filled for only some rows; it gives once, few, many or a size class.

v_call: TRBV7-3; clone_size: .; j_call: TRBJ2-1; d_call: TRBD2; cdr3_nt: TGTGCCAGCAGCCTAGCGGGGGGCGCGGAGTATGAGCAGTTCTTC; cdr3_aa: CASSLAGGAEYEQFF
v_call: TRBV6-5; clone_size: .; j_call: TRBJ2-3; d_call: TRBD1; cdr3_nt: TGTGCCAGCAGTTACTCGGGACAGGGGGCGACAGATACGCAGTATTTT; cdr3_aa: CASSYSGQGATDTQYF
v_call: TRBV5-1; clone_size: few; j_call: TRBJ1-2; d_call: .; cdr3_nt: TGCGCCAGCAGCCATGGGACGGATTATGGCTACACCTTC; cdr3_aa: CASSHGTDYGYTF
v_call: TRBV19; clone_size: once; j_call: TRBJ2-1; d_call: .; cdr3_nt: TGTGCCAGTAGACGGGGGGCCACCTACAATGAGCAGTTCTTC; cdr3_aa: CASRRGATYNEQFF
v_call: TRBV6-1; clone_size: .; j_call: TRBJ1-2; d_call: .; cdr3_nt: TGTGCCAGCGCAGTGATTGAGGACTATGGCTACACCTTC; cdr3_aa: CASAVIEDYGYTF
v_call: TRBV19; clone_size: .; j_call: TRBJ2-3; d_call: .; cdr3_nt: TGTGCCAGTAGTATTGAGGACACAGATACGCAGTATTTT; cdr3_aa: CASSIEDTDTQYF
v_call: TRBV7-9; clone_size: .; j_call: TRBJ2-3; d_call: TRBD2; cdr3_nt: TGTGCCAGCACCCCTTACCTAGCGGGAGGTGGAGATACGCAGTATTTT; cdr3_aa: CASTPYLAGGGDTQYF
v_call: TRBV7-8; clone_size: .; j_call: TRBJ1-1; d_call: .; cdr3_nt: TGTGCCAGCAGCTCCCTGTTAGGGGCGCTTACTGAAGCTTTCTTT; cdr3_aa: CASSSLLGALTEAFF
v_call: TRBV11-2; clone_size: .; j_call: TRBJ1-5; d_call: TRBD1; cdr3_nt: TGTGCCAGCAGCCAAGACAGGGGGCTAGGTCAGCCCCAGCATTTT; cdr3_aa: CASSQDRGLGQPQHF
v_call: TRBV5-1; clone_size: once; j_call: TRBJ2-5; d_call: TRBD1; cdr3_nt: TGCGCCAGCAGCTTGGAGGGGACAGGGGGCTTTGAGACCCAGTACTTC; cdr3_aa: CASSLEGTGGFETQYF
v_call: TRBV7-2; clone_size: .; j_call: TRBJ2-5; d_call: TRBD1; cdr3_nt: TGTGCCAGCAGCCGGGACAGAGTCCAAGAGACCCAGTACTTC; cdr3_aa: CASSRDRVQETQYF
v_call: TRBV4-1; clone_size: .; j_call: TRBJ2-3; d_call: TRBD2; cdr3_nt: TGCGCCAGCAGCCCCTTTAGCGGGGTGGGAAGCACAGATACGCAGTATTTT; cdr3_aa: CASSPFSGVGSTDTQYF
v_call: TRBV19; clone_size: .; j_call: TRBJ1-1; d_call: .; cdr3_nt: TGTGCCAGTAGTGAAAGACGGCCGGGCACTGAAGCTTTCTTT; cdr3_aa: CASSERRPGTEAFF
v_call: TRBV6-6; clone_size: .; j_call: TRBJ2-2; d_call: .; cdr3_nt: TGTGCCAGCAGTACCCACACCGGGGAGCTGTTTTTT; cdr3_aa: CASSTHTGELFF
v_call: TRBV6-5; clone_size: .; j_call: TRBJ1-6; d_call: .; cdr3_nt: TGTGCCAGCAAGAGGGGGGTTGGAAATTCACCCCTCCACTTT; cdr3_aa: CASKRGVGNSPLHF
v_call: TRBV10-3; clone_size: once; j_call: TRBJ2-3; d_call: TRBD1; cdr3_nt: TGTGCCAGCCGGGACAGTAGCACAGATACGCAGTATTTT; cdr3_aa: CASRDSSTDTQYF
v_call: TRBV19; clone_size: .; j_call: TRBJ1-6; d_call: .; cdr3_nt: TGTGCCAGTAATTTTGTGGGGTTAAATTCACCCCTCCACTTT; cdr3_aa: CASNFVGLNSPLHF
v_call: TRBV28; clone_size: few; j_call: TRBJ2-1; d_call: .; cdr3_nt: TGTGCCAGCAGAGGAGGGGTCTACAATGAGCAGTTCTTC; cdr3_aa: CASRGGVYNEQFF
v_call: TRBV18; clone_size: .; j_call: TRBJ2-7; d_call: .; cdr3_nt: TGTGCCAGCTCACCAGGTTATACCTACGAGCAGTACTTC; cdr3_aa: CASSPGYTYEQYF
v_call: TRBV6-1; clone_size: once; j_call: TRBJ2-5; d_call: .; cdr3_nt: TGTGCCAGCACCCGAAGCGGAGGGTACGAGACCCAGTACTTC; cdr3_aa: CASTRSGGYETQYF
v_call: TRBV28; clone_size: .; j_call: TRBJ1-6; d_call: .; cdr3_nt: TGTGCCAGCAGTTTATATGGGTTCAATAATTCACCCCTCCACTTT; cdr3_aa: CASSLYGFNNSPLHF
v_call: TRBV6-4; clone_size: .; j_call: TRBJ1-2; d_call: .; cdr3_nt: TGTGCCAGCAGTGACTCCTACTGTTGTTATGGCTACACCTTC; cdr3_aa: CASSDSYCCYGYTF
v_call: TRBV6-1; clone_size: .; j_call: TRBJ2-1; d_call: .; cdr3_nt: TGTGCCAGCAGTGAAGGCAGGGCCCCTTACAATGAGCAGTTCTTC; cdr3_aa: CASSEGRAPYNEQFF
v_call: TRBV19; clone_size: few; j_call: TRBJ1-1; d_call: .; cdr3_nt: TGTGCCAGTAGTATGGGGAGGGACACTGAAGCTTTCTTT; cdr3_aa: CASSMGRDTEAFF
v_call: TRBV6-1; clone_size: .; j_call: TRBJ2-7; d_call: .; cdr3_nt: TGTGCCAGCACAGCTACCTACGAGCAGTACTTC; cdr3_aa: CASTATYEQYF
v_call: TRBV19; clone_size: .; j_call: TRBJ1-4; d_call: .; cdr3_nt: TGTGCCAGTAAGGGGCAGGAGGATGAAAAACTGTTTTTT; cdr3_aa: CASKGQEDEKLFF
v_call: TRBV29-1; clone_size: .; j_call: TRBJ1-1; d_call: .; cdr3_nt: TGCAGCGTCCAGACATGGGATGGTTTGGTAGCTTTCTTT; cdr3_aa: CSVQTWDGLVAFF
v_call: TRBV6-5; clone_size: .; j_call: TRBJ1-2; d_call: TRBD1; cdr3_nt: TGTGCCAGCAGTTCGGCAGGGGGCGACTATGGCTACACCTTC; cdr3_aa: CASSSAGGDYGYTF
v_call: TRBV18; clone_size: .; j_call: TRBJ1-1; d_call: .; cdr3_nt: TGTGCCACCCGAGGGGGGGAGGGCACTGAAGCTTTCTTT; cdr3_aa: CATRGGEGTEAFF
v_call: TRBV5-4; clone_size: .; j_call: TRBJ2-2; d_call: TRBD2; cdr3_nt: TGTGCCAGCAGCTCGGGACTAGCGGGGCTTACCGGGGAGCTGTTTTTT; cdr3_aa: CASSSGLAGLTGELFF
v_call: TRBV27; clone_size: .; j_call: TRBJ2-3; d_call: .; cdr3_nt: TGTGCCAGCAGTTTATGGGACACAGATACGCAGTATTTT; cdr3_aa: CASSLWDTDTQYF
v_call: TRBV7-2; clone_size: .; j_call: TRBJ2-2; d_call: TRBD1; cdr3_nt: TGTGCCAGCACAACAGGGGTGCACACCGGGGAGCTGTTTTTT; cdr3_aa: CASTTGVHTGELFF
v_call: TRBV19; clone_size: .; j_call: TRBJ1-5; d_call: .; cdr3_nt: TGTGCCAGTAGTGCAACGACGAATCAGCCCCAGCATTTT; cdr3_aa: CASSATTNQPQHF
v_call: TRBV15; clone_size: .; j_call: TRBJ1-1; d_call: .; cdr3_nt: TGTGCCACCATGGGACTTCCGAACACTGAAGCTTTCTTT; cdr3_aa: CATMGLPNTEAFF
v_call: TRBV11-2; clone_size: .; j_call: TRBJ2-1; d_call: TRBD2; cdr3_nt: TGTGCCAGCAGTATAAGGACTAGCGGGGGATCCTACAATGAGCAGTTCTTC; cdr3_aa: CASSIRTSGGSYNEQFF
v_call: TRBV2; clone_size: .; j_call: TRBJ2-3; d_call: .; cdr3_nt: TGTGCCAGCGATCGTTATAGCGACAGCACAGATACGCAGTATTTT; cdr3_aa: CASDRYSDSTDTQYF
v_call: TRBV27; clone_size: .; j_call: TRBJ1-6; d_call: .; cdr3_nt: TGTGCCAGCAGTTTATCGATCTTTTCACCCCTCCACTTT; cdr3_aa: CASSLSIFSPLHF
v_call: TRBV11-2; clone_size: .; j_call: TRBJ2-2; d_call: TRBD1; cdr3_nt: TGTGCCAGCAGCCCCACAGGGGCGGTCACCGGGGAGCTGTTTTTT; cdr3_aa: CASSPTGAVTGELFF
v_call: TRBV28; clone_size: .; j_call: TRBJ2-7; d_call: TRBD2; cdr3_nt: TGTGCCAGCACCCGACTAGCAGTTACCTACGAGCAGTACTTC; cdr3_aa: CASTRLAVTYEQYF
v_call: TRBV6-1; clone_size: .; j_call: TRBJ2-2; d_call: TRBD2; cdr3_nt: TGTGCCAGCACCAAACTAGCGGATACCGGGGAGCTGTTTTTT; cdr3_aa: CASTKLADTGELFF
v_call: TRBV9; clone_size: .; j_call: TRBJ2-7; d_call: TRBD1; cdr3_nt: TGTGCCAGCAGTCCCCTGGGACAGGCTACCTACGAGCAGTACTTC; cdr3_aa: CASSPLGQATYEQYF
v_call: TRBV9; clone_size: .; j_call: TRBJ2-7; d_call: .; cdr3_nt: TGTGCCAGCAGCCCCCGGGGACTGGGCGAGCAGTACTTC; cdr3_aa: CASSPRGLGEQYF
v_call: TRBV30; clone_size: .; j_call: TRBJ2-5; d_call: TRBD2; cdr3_nt: TGTGCCTGGAGTGTAAGCGGGGGAGGTCAAGAGACCCAGTACTTC; cdr3_aa: CAWSVSGGGQETQYF
v_call: TRBV29-1; clone_size: once; j_call: TRBJ1-2; d_call: TRBD1; cdr3_nt: TGCAGCGTTGCTCCGACAGGGGTCCCTACTAACTATGGCTACACCTTC; cdr3_aa: CSVAPTGVPTNYGYTF
v_call: TRBV7-9; clone_size: .; j_call: TRBJ2-3; d_call: .; cdr3_nt: TGTGCCAGCAGCTTTCTTCAAGATACGCAGTATTTT; cdr3_aa: CASSFLQDTQYF
v_call: TRBV7-3; clone_size: .; j_call: TRBJ2-2; d_call: .; cdr3_nt: TGTGCCAGCAGCTTCGAGGCCGGCGCGAACACCGGGGAGCTGTTTTTT; cdr3_aa: CASSFEAGANTGELFF
v_call: TRBV28; clone_size: .; j_call: TRBJ1-3; d_call: .; cdr3_nt: TGTGCCAGCAGTTGGGGGAGGGATTACACCATATATTTT; cdr3_aa: CASSWGRDYTIYF
v_call: TRBV4-1; clone_size: few; j_call: TRBJ2-3; d_call: TRBD2; cdr3_nt: TGCGCCAGCAGCCAAGCCCGCGGGGGGGCCGGGGAAAATACGCAGTATTTT; cdr3_aa: CASSQARGGAGENTQYF
v_call: TRBV9; clone_size: .; j_call: TRBJ1-1; d_call: .; cdr3_nt: TGTGCCAGCAGCGTTTCAACACTCAACACTGAAGCTTTCTTT; cdr3_aa: CASSVSTLNTEAFF
v_call: TRBV6-5; clone_size: .; j_call: TRBJ2-5; d_call: .; cdr3_nt: TGTGCCAGCAGTTACTCGAGAGGGGCAGGGGCAAGGACCCAGTACTTC; cdr3_aa: CASSYSRGAGARTQYF
v_call: TRBV28; clone_size: .; j_call: TRBJ1-5; d_call: .; cdr3_nt: TGTGCCAGCAGTTCACAGGGTCGGCCCCAGCATTTT; cdr3_aa: CASSSQGRPQHF
v_call: TRBV30; clone_size: .; j_call: TRBJ2-2; d_call: .; cdr3_nt: TGTGCCTGGAGTTCCGACCGGAAGCTGTTTTTT; cdr3_aa: CAWSSDRKLFF